Shown below are 19 T cell receptor beta chains from a single sample sequenced in a study of CD8 T cells in ankylosing spondylitis. TCRdb recomputed calls from the 5' RACE reads with MiXCR, one row per CDR3 protein. The sample contains more than 600,000 distinct CDR3 sequences, around 20% of which appear only once. These receptors have no known antigen. Study-wide findings and caveats: A TCR beta motif made of fewer than ten highly homologous variants seemed typical of ankylosing spondylitis blood.

The specimen sequenced was blood, either unsorted or a sorted T cell fraction (not recorded which). These receptor sequences come from a male donor with ankylosing spondylitis.

This clonotype was seen at least ten times. The chain is built from TRBV6-1 and TRBJ1-1, with TRBD1 as a possible D gene (5 bases). Deletions cut 5 bases from V and 4 bases from J, with 14 bases between. Germline values: CDR1 MNHNS, CDR2 SASEGT. The CDR3 is 14 residues long. CDR3: CASSPQGGGTEAFF. The CDR3 coding sequence is TGTGCCAGCAGTCCCCAGGGAGGTGGCACTGAAGCTTTCTTT.

The rearrangement joins TRBV20-1 to TRBJ2-3; tentatively, D is TRBD2 (5 bases). Germline-derived CDR1 and CDR2 are DFQATT and SNEGSKA (reference sequence). The CDR3 is 13 residues long. V was clipped by 8 bases and J by 3 bases, with 15 bases between them. The CDR3 sequence: CSPKPPGTDTQYF. CDR3 nucleotides: TGCAGTCCTAAACCCCCGGGAACAGATACGCAGTATTTT.

This clonotype was seen ten or more times. The chain carries TRBV5-1 and TRBJ1-6; 11 nucleotides align to TRBD1. Germline V gene lookup returns CDR1 SGHRS and CDR2 YFSETQ. This CDR3 spans 14 amino acids. V shed 4 bases and J 9 bases; nucleotides not matched to a gene: 3. The CDR3 reads CASSPGTGGSPLHF. The CDR3 DNA reads TGCGCCAGCAGCCCCGGGACAGGGGGTTCACCCCTCCACTTT.

The rearrangement joins TRBV30 to TRBJ1-1; no firm D call. The CDR3 covers 11 residues. V was clipped by 3 bases and J by 3 bases, with 5 bases between them. Germline assignment: CDR1 GTSNPN and CDR2 SVGIG (reference sequence). The CDR3 sequence is CAWSADTEAFF. DNA for the CDR3: TGTGCCTGGAGCGCAGACACTGAAGCTTTCTTT.

The V gene is TRBV6-1, the J gene TRBJ2-7; 7 bases map to TRBD1. In germline, CDR1 is MNHNS, CDR2 SASEGT. V gave up 0 bases and J gave up 3 bases; unmatched junction bases: 5. This CDR3 is 15 amino acids long. CDR3 amino acids: CASSEAGQPFYEQYF. In DNA form, the CDR3 reads TGTGCCAGCAGTGAAGCGGGACAGCCTTTCTACGAGCAGTACTTC.

This chain uses TRBV3-1 with TRBJ2-7; D may be TRBD2 (5 bases). Trimming cost V 3 bases and J 2 bases, with 17 bases left between them. Germline loops: CDR1 LGHDT, CDR2 YNNKEL (reference sequence). The CDR3 has 16 amino acids. CDR3 nucleotides: TGTGCCAGCAGCCAGGACCTCACTAGGGCAGCCTACGAGCAGTACTTC. Encoded protein: CASSQDLTRAAYEQYF.

Of note for this clonotype: A much bigger clone sits one base away, suggesting this may be a read error. The rearrangement links TRBV12-3 or TRBV12-4 to TRBJ1-6; tentatively, D is TRBD1 (6 bases). V shed 1 base and J shed 6 bases, with 10 bases lying between them. The length of the CDR3 is 15 residues. In nucleotides, the CDR3 is TGTGCCAGCAGTTTAGGGGCCAGGGGTAATTCACCCCTCCACTTT. Residues: CASSLGARGNSPLHF.

This clonotype showed up just a few times. The V gene is TRBV11-2, the J gene TRBJ1-6; maybe TRBD1 (5 bases). CDR1 is SGHAT, CDR2 FQNNGV, per germline. The CDR3 spans 12 residues. V was cut by 9 bases and J by 6 bases, with 9 bases left in between. The CDR3 spells CASSGTNSPLHF. The CDR3 DNA reads TGTGCCAGTTCCGGGACTAATTCACCCCTCCACTTT.

This clonotype was picked up a small number of times. This chain connects TRBV4-2 to TRBJ2-1; D might be TRBD2 (6 bases). V was trimmed by 0 bases and J by 8 bases, leaving 17 bases between them. The CDR3 covers 16 residues. Germline CDR1 is LGHNA and CDR2 is YNFKEQ. CDR3 region: CASSQEGLGVGDEQFF. Here the CDR3 DNA reads TGTGCCAGCAGCCAAGAGGGACTCGGGGTTGGGGATGAGCAGTTCTTC.

This chain joins TRBV6-5 and TRBJ2-5, with D maybe TRBD2 (6 bases). CDR3 length: 15 residues. Germline CDR1 MNHEY, CDR2 SVGAGI. V lost 2 bases and J lost 3, with 13 bases in between. CDR3 in amino acids: CASSYEGGREETQYF. The CDR3 nucleotides read TGTGCCAGCAGTTACGAGGGAGGACGGGAAGAGACCCAGTACTTC.

This clonotype was observed many times. The V call is TRBV5-1, the J call TRBJ1-3; D unresolved. The CDR3 loop spans 14 amino acids. V was shortened by 0 bases and J by 4 bases, with 8 bases between the two germline ends. The germline V gene encodes CDR1 SGHRS and CDR2 YFSETQ. CDR3 sequence reads: CASSLAGYGNTIYF. The CDR3 nucleotides read TGCGCCAGCAGCTTGGCGGGGTACGGAAACACCATATATTTT.

This clonotype occurred a few times. The chain carries TRBV4-2 and TRBJ2-5, with D tentatively TRBD2 (6 bases). The CDR3 sequence is 13 residues long. CDR1 is LGHNA, CDR2 YNFKEQ, per germline. Trimming took 0 bases from V and 7 from J, leaving 9 bases between them. The CDR3 DNA reads TGTGCCAGCAGCCAAGATGACGGGGGGACCCAGTACTTC. It codes for CASSQDDGGTQYF.

This clonotype was counted between two and nine times. CDR3 amino acids: CASSSSNGNTIYF. Written as DNA, the CDR3 is TGTGCCAGCAGCTCCTCGAATGGAAACACCATATATTTT. The V gene is TRBV7-2, the J gene TRBJ1-3; D is unclear. In germline, CDR1 is SGHTA, CDR2 FQGNSA. V was pared by 4 bases and J by 3 bases, with 7 bases between. The CDR3 runs 13 residues.

This clonotype was found a few times. A junction end diverges from the germline sequence, so it may reflect a read error. This chain connects TRBV3-1 to TRBJ1-6, with a possible D match to TRBD1 (5 bases). The CDR3 has 14 residues. Germline V gene sequence: CDR1 LGHDT, CDR2 YNNKEL (reference sequence). CDR3 nucleotide sequence: TGTGCCAGCAGGCAAGGGGCCTCCAATTCACCCCTCCACTTT. Translated, it gives CASRQGASNSPLHF.

The J gene is TRBJ2-6, the V gene TRBV29-1; TRBD1 or TRBD2 may be the D gene (6 bases each). CDR3 length: 16 residues. Trimming removed 4 bases from V and 1 base from J, with 14 bases in between. The germline CDR1 and CDR2 sequences are SQVTM and ANQGSEA. CDR3 protein: CSVGRGIGSGANVLTF. The CDR3 DNA follows: TGCAGCGTTGGGAGGGGGATTGGTTCTGGGGCCAACGTCCTGACTTTC.

This chain connects TRBV6-5 to TRBJ2-3; D gene uncertain. From germline, CDR1 is MNHEY and CDR2 SVGAGI. The CDR3 loop spans 17 amino acids. Trimming took off 0 bases at V and 4 bases at J, with 17 bases between the two ends. The CDR3 reads CASSYSRASPTADTQYF. CDR3 coding DNA: TGTGCCAGCAGTTACTCTAGGGCCAGCCCAACGGCAGATACGCAGTATTTT.

This clonotype was seen a few times. CDR3 sequence (DNA): TGCGCCAGCAGCTCCCCGGACAGGGGACTGGTTGAAGCTTTCTTT. Residues: CASSSPDRGLVEAFF. V gene TRBV5-1 combines with J gene TRBJ1-1; 9 nucleotides match TRBD1. V trimming: 3 bases; J trimming: 7 bases; junction bases outside the gene matches: 10. Germline CDR1 SGHRS, CDR2 YFSETQ. CDR3 length: 15 amino acids.

The chain links TRBV12-3 or TRBV12-4 to TRBJ2-5; D is unclear. V dropped 4 bases and J dropped 3 bases, with 6 bases sitting between them. CDR3 length equals 12 residues. CDR3: CASSWREETQYF. The DNA for the CDR3 is TGTGCCAGCAGTTGGAGAGAAGAGACCCAGTACTTC.

V is TRBV19 and J is TRBJ1-2, with 10 bases matching TRBD1. The germline V gene has CDR1 LNHDA and CDR2 SQIVND (reference sequence). The CDR3 is 15 amino acids. V lost 3 bases to trimming and J lost 2 bases; unmatched junction nucleotides: 3. The CDR3 loop reads CASSMKTGGNYGYTF. The CDR3 nucleotides are TGTGCCAGTAGTATGAAGACAGGGGGCAACTATGGCTACACCTTC.